Listed below are T cell receptor beta chains from one sample, sequenced in a study of blood T cell repertoires in COVID-19. Sequencing used immunoSEQ multiplex PCR; TCRdb keeps in-frame clones, though not all of them. Of around 200,000 clones in the sample, approximately 90% were seen once. The sample comprised peripheral blood. These TCRs come from a woman aged 18-29 years who had recovered from COVID-19. Each CDR3 is given with its conserved first and last residue. A D gene is named only where the DNA matches it firmly. Some rows mark clone size as missing; the rest say once, few, many or name a class of expanded clone.

length | D | size | J | V | DNA | CDR3
13 | . | . | TRBJ2-7 | TRBV9 | TGTGCCAGCAGCCCGAGGAGTACCTACGAGCAGTACTTC | CASSPRSTYEQYF
13 | . | . | TRBJ2-1 | TRBV6-2/TRBV6-3 | TGTGCCAGCAGTTACTCGACACCGTATGAGCAGTTCTTC | CASSYSTPYEQFF
14 | TRBD1 | . | TRBJ2-5 | TRBV5-4 | TGTGCCAGCAGCAGCTTAACAGGGGAAGAGACCCAGTACTTC | CASSSLTGEETQYF
13 | . | once | TRBJ1-1 | TRBV12-3/TRBV12-4 | TGTGCCAGCAGGCCGGGGGGTTGGACTGAAGCTTTCTTT | CASRPGGWTEAFF
14 | . | . | TRBJ2-5 | TRBV30 | TGTGCCTGGAGAACTAGTGGGAGTGCGGAGACCCAGTACTTC | CAWRTSGSAETQYF
13 | TRBD1 | . | TRBJ1-6 | TRBV2 | TGTACCGGACAGGGGGCGAATTGGTCACCCCTCCACTTT | CTGQGANWSPLHF
14 | . | . | TRBJ1-6 | TRBV5-1 | TGCGCCAGCAGCTTGGAAGTTACGGGGAGACCCCTCCACTTT | CASSLEVTGRPLHF
14 | TRBD1 | . | TRBJ1-2 | TRBV10-2 | TGCGCCAGCAGCGAAAACACCTCAGGGGGAGGCTACACCTTC | CASSENTSGGGYTF
15 | . | few | TRBJ2-7 | TRBV4-1 | TGCGCCAGCAGCCAAGTCCCAGCGCTCTCCTACGAGCAGTACTTC | CASSQVPALSYEQYF
12 | . | few | TRBJ1-5 | TRBV28 | TGTGCCAGCAAAGACGGGGTCCGTCCCCAGCATTTT | CASKDGVRPQHF
15 | TRBD2 | few | TRBJ2-7 | TRBV7-6 | TGTGCCAGCAGCAAAGCGGGAGGCCTCTCCTACGAGCAGTACTTC | CASSKAGGLSYEQYF
15 | . | . | TRBJ2-3 | TRBV18 | TGTGCCAGCTCACCAGAGACAGTGCATGCAGATACGCAGTATTTT | CASSPETVHADTQYF
12 | . | . | TRBJ1-1 | TRBV6-2/TRBV6-3 | TGTGCCAGCACCCCAAGGGGGGGTAAAGCTTTCTTT | CASTPRGGKAFF
17 | . | . | TRBJ1-1 | TRBV3-1/TRBV3-2 | TGTGCCAGCAGCACCAAAAATGCTGCGGCCGGTGGCACTGAAGCTTTCTTT | CASSTKNAAAGGTEAFF
15 | . | . | TRBJ1-4 | TRBV4-2 | TGTGCCAGCAGCCCCACGGGAGGACTTAATGAAAAACTGTTTTTT | CASSPTGGLNEKLFF
12 | TRBD1 | once | TRBJ1-2 | TRBV6-5 | TGTGCCAGCAGTCAGGGGGTGACTGGCTACACCTTC | CASSQGVTGYTF
15 | . | few | TRBJ1-2 | TRBV3-1/TRBV3-2 | TGTGCCAGCAGCCTATTAGCCGGGACGGGGGGAGGCTACACCTTC | CASSLLAGTGGGYTF
13 | . | . | TRBJ2-5 | TRBV25-1 | TGTGCCAGCAGTGGGGCAGGATCCGAGACCCAGTACTTC | CASSGAGSETQYF
12 | . | . | TRBJ1-1 | TRBV7-9 | TGTGCCAGCAGCTTCAGCGGACCAGAAGCTTTCTTT | CASSFSGPEAFF
14 | TRBD2 | . | TRBJ2-1 | TRBV29-1 | TGCAGCGTTGAAGAGGGGGGGTCCTACAATGAGCAGTTCTTC | CSVEEGGSYNEQFF
13 | . | . | TRBJ1-2 | TRBV9 | TGTGCCAGCAGCGTAGTGGGGCAGGTTGGCTACACCTTC | CASSVVGQVGYTF
15 | . | . | TRBJ2-7 | TRBV30 | TGTGCCTGGAGTGTAGCCCCAGGGGCTTCCTACGAGCAGTACTTC | CAWSVAPGASYEQYF
13 | . | once | TRBJ2-1 | TRBV11-3 | TGTGCCAGCAGCTTAGTAGCCTACAATGAGCAGTTCTTC | CASSLVAYNEQFF
16 | . | once | TRBJ1-2 | TRBV7-3 | TGTGCCAGCAGCTTAACGGCAGGGATTGGGCTCTATGGCTACACCTTC | CASSLTAGIGLYGYTF
16 | TRBD2 | . | TRBJ2-7 | TRBV25-1 | TGTGCCAGCAGTTACCGGACTAGCGGGCTCTCCTACGAGCAGTACTTC | CASSYRTSGLSYEQYF
14 | . | . | TRBJ2-2 | TRBV7-2 | TGTGCCAGCAACTATCAGAGGAACACCGGGGAGCTGTTTTTT | CASNYQRNTGELFF
14 | . | . | TRBJ2-5 | TRBV3-1/TRBV3-2 | TGTGCCAGCAGAGGGACTCCGACCGAGGAGACCCAGTACTTC | CASRGTPTEETQYF
14 | . | . | TRBJ1-2 | TRBV7-2 | TGTGCCAGCAGCTTGGGCCAGGCCGACTATGGCTACACCTTC | CASSLGQADYGYTF
15 | . | . | TRBJ2-1 | TRBV2 | TGTGCCAGCAGCCTCGATGGGGGCCCCCAATTGGAGCAGTTCTTC | CASSLDGGPQLEQFF
16 | TRBD2 | . | TRBJ2-1 | TRBV2 | TGTGCCAGCATCCTTAGAGCGGGAGGATCAGGCAATGAGCAGTTCTTC | CASILRAGGSGNEQFF
14 | . | . | TRBJ1-6 | TRBV10-3 | TGTGCCATCAGTGAAGGGGGTGTCGCTTCACCCCTCCACTTT | CAISEGGVASPLHF
14 | TRBD2 | . | TRBJ2-1 | TRBV2 | TGTGCCAGCAGCGCGGGAGGGCCCTACAATGAGCAGTTCTTC | CASSAGGPYNEQFF
18 | TRBD2 | . | TRBJ2-5 | TRBV4-3 | TGCGCCAGCAGCCAAGTGAATGGTCCAGCGGGAGGGACGGAGACCCAGTACTTC | CASSQVNGPAGGTETQYF
15 | TRBD1 | once | TRBJ1-1 | TRBV5-6 | TGTGCCAGCAGCTTGTATACAGGGGAGAACACTGAAGCTTTCTTT | CASSLYTGENTEAFF